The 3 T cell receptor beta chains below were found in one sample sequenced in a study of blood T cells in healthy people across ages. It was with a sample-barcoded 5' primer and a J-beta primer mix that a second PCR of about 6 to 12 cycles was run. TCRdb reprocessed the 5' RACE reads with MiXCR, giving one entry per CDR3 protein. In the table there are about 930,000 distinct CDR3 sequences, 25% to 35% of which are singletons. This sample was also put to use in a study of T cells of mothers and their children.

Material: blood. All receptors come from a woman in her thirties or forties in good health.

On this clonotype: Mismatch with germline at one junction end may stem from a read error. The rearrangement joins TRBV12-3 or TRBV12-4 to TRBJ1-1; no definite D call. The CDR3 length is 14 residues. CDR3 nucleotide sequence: TGTGCCAGCAGTTCGACGACAATGAACACTGGAGCTTTCTTT. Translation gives CASSSTTMNTGAFF.

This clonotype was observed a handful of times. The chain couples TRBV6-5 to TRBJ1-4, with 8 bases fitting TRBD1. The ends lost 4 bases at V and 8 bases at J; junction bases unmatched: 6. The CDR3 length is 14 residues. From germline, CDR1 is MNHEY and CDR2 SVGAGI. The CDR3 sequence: CASSSAGGREKLFF. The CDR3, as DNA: TGTGCCAGCAGTTCAGCAGGGGGCAGGGAAAAACTGTTTTTT.

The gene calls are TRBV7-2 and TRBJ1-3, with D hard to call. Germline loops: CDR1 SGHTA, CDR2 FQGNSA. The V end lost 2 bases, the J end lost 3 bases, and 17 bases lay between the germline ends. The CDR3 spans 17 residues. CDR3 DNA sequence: TGTGCCAGCAGCTTACTCACGGGCTTGTGGGTTGGAAACACCATATATTTT. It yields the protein CASSLLTGLWVGNTIYF.